The 11 T cell receptor beta chains below come from one sample, sequenced in a study of cytomegalovirus exposure and HLA in healthy donors. 13 Jbeta primers and 60 Vbeta primers were used for the PCR. Repertoires were generated with immunoSEQ multiplex PCR, while TCRdb's copy carries only in-frame clones and drops some. The sample includes roughly 120,000 clones, around 60% seen only once; the top ten take roughly 10%. Sample: PBMCs. The receptors come from a middle-aged woman in good health and CMV-seropositive.

This rearrangement joins TRBV2 to TRBJ2-1; 10 bases agree with TRBD2. The CDR3 is 16 amino acids. V lost 6 bases to trimming and J lost 4 bases; unmatched junction nucleotides: 9. In germline, CDR1 is SNHLY, CDR2 FYNNEI. This CDR3 is CASRDPKREGYNEQFF. The CDR3, as DNA: TGTGCCAGCAGGGATCCAAAGCGGGAGGGTTACAATGAGCAGTTCTTC. The full variable domain, completed using reference TRBV2 and TRBJ2-1, is EPEVTQTPSHQVTQMGQEVILRCVPISNHLYFYWYRQILGQKVEFLVSFYNNEISEKSEIFDDQFSVERPDGSNFTLKIRSTKLEDSAMYFCASRDPKREGYNEQFFGPGTRLTVL.

This chain joins TRBV11-2 and TRBJ2-7; no definite D call. The CDR3 is 15 amino acids. V dropped 1 base and J dropped 2 bases, with 12 bases sitting between them. The V gene's germline CDR1 is SGHAT and CDR2 FQNNGV. CDR3 coding DNA: TGTGCCAGCAGCTTAGGGGCCAACACGGCCTACGAGCAGTACTTC. Translating it yields CASSLGANTAYEQYF.

In its sample, this clone was seen a few times. This chain joins TRBV6-5 and TRBJ2-7, with D tentatively TRBD2 (5 bases). Germline loops: CDR1 MNHEY, CDR2 SVGAGI. CDR3 length: 13 residues. Deletions cut 6 bases from V and 1 base from J, with 10 bases between. As DNA, the CDR3 is TGTGCCAGCAGCCCACTAGTTTCCTACGAGCAGTACTTC. Translating gives CASSPLVSYEQYF.

The chain has TRBV30 and TRBJ2-3, with D maybe TRBD2 (5 bases). Germline CDR1 is GTSNPN and CDR2 is SVGIG (reference sequence). CDR3 length: 14 amino acids. The V end lost 2 bases, the J end lost 3 bases, and 12 bases lay between the germline ends. The CDR3 DNA follows: TGTGCCTGGAGTCGGGAAGGTGGTACAGATACGCAGTATTTT. As protein: CAWSREGGTDTQYF. Drawing the rest from reference TRBV30 and TRBJ2-3, the complete variable domain is SQTIHQWPATLVQPVGSPLSLECTVEGTSNPNLYWYRQAAGRGLQLLFYSVGIGQISSEVPQNLSASRPQDRQFILSSKKLLLSDSGFYLCAWSREGGTDTQYFGPGTRLTVL.

The rearrangement joins TRBV7-3 to TRBJ2-1; weak D call: TRBD2 (5 bases). Germline loops: CDR1 SGHTA, CDR2 FQGTGA. V was pared by 1 base and J by 7 bases, with 11 bases between. The CDR3 totals 14 residues. The CDR3 region is CASSLMPSKNEQFF. The CDR3 coding sequence is TGTGCCAGCAGCTTAATGCCTAGCAAAAATGAGCAGTTCTTC.

V usage is TRBV10-3 and J usage is TRBJ1-1, with a tentative D call TRBD1 (6 bases). Trimming removed 0 bases at V and 6 bases at J, with 26 bases between. Germline-derived CDR1 and CDR2 are ENHRY and SYGVKD. This CDR3 region has 19 residues. CDR3 sequence: CAISESDPPGSGGKPEAFF. The CDR3 coding sequence is TGTGCCATCAGTGAGTCGGACCCCCCTGGATCGGGGGGCAAGCCTGAAGCTTTCTTT.

This sequence joins TRBV7-9 and TRBJ1-3; 7 nucleotides line up with TRBD1. Germline V lookup: CDR1 SEHNR, CDR2 FQNEAQ (reference sequence). The CDR3 totals 19 residues. V gave up 2 bases and J gave up 2 bases; unmatched junction bases: 15. CDR3 loop: CASSLMGQFVYLPGNTIYF. CDR3 bases: TGTGCCAGCAGCTTAATGGGACAGTTCGTTTACTTACCTGGAAACACCATATATTTT.

This clone was found a few times. The chain couples TRBV6-6 to TRBJ1-1; TRBD1 agrees at 7 bases. There are 16 residues in the CDR3. J gave up 5 bases and V 7 bases, and 16 bases lay outside the gene matches. Germline loops: CDR1 MNHNY, CDR2 SVGAGI (reference sequence). The CDR3 DNA sequence: TGTGCCAGCACCGAACGACAGGGCGGGAGGGGAACTGAAGCTTTCTTT. It translates to CASTERQGGRGTEAFF.

CDR3: CASSYSWSSDQPQHF. The DNA of the CDR3 is TGTGCCAGCAGTTACTCTTGGTCTTCGGATCAGCCCCAGCATTTT. The chain employs TRBV6-5 and TRBJ1-5; D remains ambiguous. The ends were cut back, 0 bases at V and 5 bases at J, with 11 bases in the middle. The CDR3 consists of 15 residues. Germline values: CDR1 MNHEY, CDR2 SVGAGI.

The chain links TRBV4-3 to TRBJ2-1, with 8 bases matching TRBD2. The CDR3 sequence is 16 residues long. With 3 bases clipped from V and 5 bases from J, the junction kept 9 bases outside the gene matches. The germline V gene encodes CDR1 LGHNA and CDR2 YSLEER. For the CDR3, the DNA is TGCGCCAGCAGCCAGGAGCCAGCGGGAGCGAACAATGAGCAGTTCTTC. Protein product: CASSQEPAGANNEQFF.

The DNA of the CDR3 is TGTGCCAGCAGCTCCAGTCCGGAGGGAGAGACCCAGTACTTC. Translation gives CASSSSPEGETQYF. The chain joins TRBV7-2 to TRBJ2-5; possibly TRBD2 for D (6 bases). This CDR3 spans 14 amino acids. Looked up from germline, CDR1 is SGHTA and CDR2 is FQGNSA. V gave up 4 bases and J gave up 4 bases, with 13 bases separating them.